This is a list of T cell receptor beta chains from one sample in a study of spatial heterogeneity in lung cancer. TCRdb re-called the 5' RACE reads with MiXCR, one entry per CDR3 protein. The repertoire holds 7,000 to 8,500 distinct CDR3 sequences, with 5.4% as singletons. Sequencing used lung tumor tissue, obtained at surgery. The receptors here all came from a male donor with early-stage non-small cell lung cancer. Each CDR3 is given with its conserved first and last residue.

J gene,V gene,CDR3 protein
TRBJ1-6,TRBV25-1,CASSESVNSPLHF
TRBJ2-5,TRBV5-8,CASSQGQAPVLETQYF
TRBJ2-3,TRBV7-3,CVSSDKGTSGTTDTQYF
TRBJ1-6,TRBV9,CASSVEAGTGDSPLHF
TRBJ2-7,TRBV28,CARWGQEQTTSYEQYF
TRBJ2-7,TRBV11-2,CASSSPVESGRGGLFEQYF
TRBJ2-1,TRBV29-1,CSVECGRGLECNEQFF
TRBJ1-1,TRBV24-1,CATSVGQGRLTEAFF
TRBJ2-1,TRBV2,CASSDGEQFF
TRBJ1-3,TRBV5-5,CASSFPGTRGNTIYF
TRBJ1-4,TRBV5-1,CASSLKREVGEKLFF
TRBJ2-5,TRBV12-5,CASGSDGNGPYQETQYF
TRBJ2-2,TRBV27,CASGTQGGPGELFF
TRBJ2-5,TRBV19,CASSQSGTQETQYF
TRBJ2-7,TRBV27,CASRGREVHEQYF
TRBJ2-5,TRBV19,CASSITGAETQYF
TRBJ1-5,TRBV9,CASRGQGDSNQPQHF